The 25 T cell receptor beta chains below were found in one sample sequenced in a study of T cells in Graves' hyperthyroidism and ophthalmopathy. RNA transcripts served as the template for amplifying TCR beta CDR3 regions. The HTBI primer set drove a first-round RT-PCR of the TCR CDR3. Via MiXCR, TCRdb re-called the multiplex PCR reads, giving one row per CDR3 protein. Of some 270,000 distinct CDR3 sequences detected, about 14% appear once; the ten largest clones hold about 8%. Sequences were obtained from blood. These receptors originate from a woman in her 30s with Graves' hyperthyroidism that later progressed to Graves' ophthalmopathy.

On this clonotype: It may be a read error: a sequence one base away is much more abundant. Because the CDR3 is missing its conserved closing phenylalanine or tryptophan, this is likely a read error. The CDR3 sequence is CASSSTEELANYGYTL. For the CDR3, the DNA is TGTGCCAGCAGCTCGACAGAAGAGTTAGCTAACTATGGCTACACCCTC. The chain employs TRBV11-2 and TRBJ1-2; D perhaps matches TRBD1 (5 bases). V dropped 4 bases and J dropped 0 bases, with 15 bases sitting between them. The CDR3 totals 16 residues. CDR1 is SGHAT, CDR2 FQNNGV, per germline.

This clonotype was counted at least ten times. The chain carries TRBV28 and TRBJ1-1, with D possibly being TRBD1 (6 bases). This CDR3 is built from 13 residues. Germline values: CDR1 MDHEN, CDR2 SYDVKM. Trimming removed 6 bases at V and 6 bases at J, with 14 bases between. CDR3 in amino acids: CASSLMGTSEAFF. The CDR3, as DNA: TGTGCCAGCAGCCTCATGGGGACATCTGAAGCTTTCTTT.

CDR3 amino acids: CASSPGLNTGELFF. In DNA form, the CDR3 reads TGTGCCAGCAGCCCCGGACTAAATACCGGGGAGCTGTTTTTT. This chain connects TRBV7-9 to TRBJ2-2; a possible D gene is TRBD2 (6 bases). The CDR3 is made up of 14 amino acids. Deletions cut 5 bases from V and 5 bases from J, with 12 bases between. CDR1 SEHNR and CDR2 FQNEAQ come from the germline V gene (reference sequence).

Many counts were recorded for this clonotype. V gene TRBV2 combines with J gene TRBJ2-1, with a tentative D call TRBD1 (5 bases). The CDR3 loop spans 15 amino acids. From germline, CDR1 is SNHLY and CDR2 FYNNEI. V shed 3 bases and J shed 4 bases, with 13 bases lying between them. The CDR3 reads CASSEGLEPYNEQFF. Written as DNA, the CDR3 is TGTGCCAGCAGTGAGGGGCTGGAACCTTACAATGAGCAGTTCTTC.

This clonotype was observed many times. The J gene is TRBJ2-3, the V gene TRBV29-1; TRBD2 agrees at 11 bases. CDR3 length: 15 residues. J gave up 6 bases and V 6 bases, and 11 bases lay outside the gene matches. Germline lookup yields CDR1 SQVTM and CDR2 ANQGSEA. CDR3 region: CSVELAGANWDTQYF. The CDR3 region has the DNA TGCAGCGTGGAACTAGCGGGAGCTAACTGGGATACGCAGTATTTT.

This clonotype was recorded at least ten times. This chain joins TRBV29-1 and TRBJ1-1, with 7 bases identical to TRBD1. The V gene's germline CDR1 is SQVTM and CDR2 ANQGSEA. V was pared by 2 bases and J by 5 bases, with 2 bases of the junction left unmatched. The CDR3 loop spans 12 amino acids. CDR3 in amino acids: CSVENRGTEAFF. CDR3 sequence (DNA): TGCAGCGTTGAAAACAGGGGTACTGAAGCTTTCTTT.

This clonotype was counted at least ten times. V gene TRBV19 combines with J gene TRBJ2-2; the match to TRBD1 covers 7 bases. Germline V gene lookup returns CDR1 LNHDA and CDR2 SQIVND (reference sequence). The CDR3 covers 16 residues. V trimming: 5 bases; J trimming: 7 bases; junction bases outside the gene matches: 13. The CDR3 DNA sequence: TGTGCCAGTAGTCCGATAGACAGGGCAAATAGCGGGGAGCTGTTTTTT. Encoded protein: CASSPIDRANSGELFF.

Ten or more counts support this clonotype. This chain connects TRBV4-3 to TRBJ2-3; 8 bases match TRBD1. From germline, CDR1 is LGHNA and CDR2 YSLEER. V was clipped by 1 base and J by 4 bases; unmatched bases: 4. The length of the CDR3 is 15 residues. The CDR3, as DNA: TGCGCCAGCAGCCAAGTCGACAGGGGTTCAGATACGCAGTATTTT. Amino acids: CASSQVDRGSDTQYF.

The chain has TRBV20-1 and TRBJ2-1; 14 nucleotides align to TRBD2. CDR1 is DFQATT, CDR2 SNEGSKA, per germline (reference sequence). The CDR3 consists of 18 residues. V was clipped by 3 bases and J by 3 bases; unmatched bases: 10. CDR3 DNA: TGCAGTGCTAGGGGTGGACTAGCGGGAGGCCACGACTACAATGAGCAGTTCTTC. Protein: CSARGGLAGGHDYNEQFF.

The chain combines TRBV30 with TRBJ2-3; tentative D call: TRBD1 (5 bases). This CDR3 comprises 16 residues. Trimming took 0 bases from V and 1 from J, leaving 14 bases between them. From germline, CDR1 is GTSNPN and CDR2 SVGIG (reference sequence). Written as DNA, the CDR3 is TGTGCCTGGAGTGTACACACAGGCTACGGCACAGATACGCAGTATTTT. Protein product: CAWSVHTGYGTDTQYF.

This clonotype was seen many times. The chain links TRBV12-3 or TRBV12-4 to TRBJ2-5; perhaps TRBD2 as D (5 bases). The CDR3 is made up of 15 amino acids. The germline V and J ends were trimmed by 6 bases and 2 bases, with 16 bases remaining between them. CDR3: CASSPMVATQETQYF. In DNA, the CDR3 is TGTGCCAGCAGCCCCATGGTAGCGACACAAGAGACCCAGTACTTC.

This clonotype was found many times. The chain has TRBV3-1 and TRBJ2-1; 9 nucleotides match TRBD1. The ends lost 3 bases at V and 5 bases at J; junction bases unmatched: 11. CDR3 length equals 17 residues. CDR1 is LGHDT, CDR2 YNNKEL, per germline (reference sequence). The CDR3 loop is CASSHLTDRGSDNEQFF. The CDR3 DNA reads TGTGCCAGCAGCCACTTAACCGACAGGGGGTCCGACAATGAGCAGTTCTTC.

This clonotype has at least ten counts. The chain joins TRBV4-2 to TRBJ2-3; 7 nucleotides line up with TRBD1. The CDR3 totals 15 residues. V lost 1 base to trimming and J lost 1 base; unmatched junction nucleotides: 2. The germline gives CDR1 LGHNA, CDR2 YNFKEQ. CDR3: CASSQVDRGTDTQYF. Here the CDR3 DNA reads TGTGCCAGCAGCCAAGTCGACAGGGGCACAGATACGCAGTATTTT.

This clonotype was observed many times. The V call is TRBV20-1, the J call TRBJ2-1; the match to TRBD2 covers 12 bases. The germline CDR1 and CDR2 sequences are DFQATT and SNEGSKA (reference sequence). CDR3 length: 13 residues. The trim removed 6 bases at V and 3 bases at J, leaving 0 bases unmatched. The CDR3 spells CSALAGGYNEQFF. DNA for the CDR3: TGCAGTGCACTAGCGGGAGGCTACAATGAGCAGTTCTTC.

Ten or more counts support this clonotype. CDR3 sequence: CASRGMGGPYEQYF. The CDR3 coding sequence is TGTGCCAGCAGAGGAATGGGGGGCCCCTACGAGCAGTACTTC. The chain recombines TRBV27 with TRBJ2-7; D could derive from TRBD1 or TRBD2 (6 bases each). This CDR3 contains 14 residues. Germline CDR1 MNHEY, CDR2 SMNVEV (reference sequence). V lost 6 bases and J 2 bases, leaving 14 bases between the germline ends.

This clonotype was counted ten times or more. The chain has TRBV7-4 and TRBJ2-5; TRBD2 matches at 9 bases. The CDR3 is 17 amino acids. Germline V gene sequence: CDR1 SGHVT, CDR2 SQSDAQ. V lost 1 base and J lost 5; bases outside the gene matches: 11. The CDR3 here is CASSLVIAGVLGETQYF. CDR3 nucleotides: TGTGCCAGCAGCTTAGTAATAGCGGGAGTTCTAGGGGAGACCCAGTACTTC.

This clonotype was recorded at least ten times. This chain joins TRBV6-2 or TRBV6-3 and TRBJ2-1, with D possibly being TRBD1 (5 bases). The V and J ends lost 4 bases and 10 bases respectively, with 14 bases between them. Germline CDR1 MNHEY, CDR2 SVGEGT. The CDR3 is 13 amino acids. The CDR3 here is CASSWPGMKEQFF. The CDR3 DNA follows: TGTGCCAGCAGTTGGCCAGGGATGAAAGAGCAGTTCTTC.

This clonotype turned up a few times. The rearrangement links TRBV30 to TRBJ1-3, with D perhaps matching TRBD1 (6 bases). This CDR3 has 16 residues. The V gene lost 0 bases and the J gene lost 0 bases, with 12 bases spanning the gap. Per germline, CDR1 GTSNPN and CDR2 SVGIG (reference sequence). This CDR3 is CAWSVLGGPSGNTIYF. The CDR3 region has the DNA TGTGCCTGGAGTGTTTTAGGGGGACCCTCTGGAAACACCATATATTTT.

The table lists this clonotype with a count of one. A much larger clone is a single base away; this may be a read error. This chain uses TRBV3-1 with TRBJ1-6; D may be TRBD1 (6 bases). Germline CDR1 is LGHDT and CDR2 is YNNKEL (reference sequence). The CDR3 has 20 residues. In nucleotides, the CDR3 is TGTGCCAGCAGCCAAGGTCCCATCGACAGGAGGAGCTCCCATAATTCACCCCTCCACTTT. Amino acid sequence: CASSQGPIDRRSSHNSPLHF.

In this sample, this clonotype turned up many times. The chain links TRBV6-2 or TRBV6-3 to TRBJ2-7; D is undetermined. CDR3 length equals 14 residues. Trimming took 2 bases from V and 4 from J, leaving 12 bases between them. CDR1 and CDR2 from the germline V gene are MNHEY and SVGEGT. This chain's CDR3 is CASSYVRMGYEQYF. In DNA form, the CDR3 reads TGTGCCAGCAGTTACGTAAGGATGGGGTACGAGCAGTACTTC.

This chain links TRBV20-1 with TRBJ2-5; D call uncertain. Trimming took off 1 base at V and 5 bases at J, with 14 bases between the two ends. The CDR3 totals 14 residues. In germline, CDR1 is DFQATT, CDR2 SNEGSKA (reference sequence). The CDR3 protein is CSARVGDTRETQYF. The CDR3 DNA is TGCAGTGCTAGAGTTGGCGACACGAGGGAGACCCAGTACTTC.

This clonotype was seen repeatedly, ten times or more. This rearrangement joins TRBV18 to TRBJ2-3; D remains ambiguous. CDR1 KGHSH and CDR2 LQKENI come from the germline V gene. The CDR3 extends over 15 amino acids. V lost 0 bases and J 6 bases, leaving 13 bases between the germline ends. CDR3 residues: CASSPPQTYPDTQYF. The DNA for the CDR3 is TGTGCCAGCTCACCACCGCAGACTTACCCGGATACGCAGTATTTT. The whole variable domain, filled in from reference TRBV18 and TRBJ2-3, reads NAGVMQNPRHLVRRRGQEARLRCSPMKGHSHVYWYRQLPEEGLKFMVYLQKENIIDESGMPKERFSAEFPKEGPSILRIQQVVRGDSAAYFCASSPPQTYPDTQYFGPGTRLTVL.

This clonotype came up many times. The rearrangement joins TRBV3-1 to TRBJ1-6; no clear D gene. CDR3 length: 13 residues. Germline loops: CDR1 LGHDT, CDR2 YNNKEL (reference sequence). The V end lost 3 bases, the J end lost 9 bases, and 9 bases lay between the germline ends. The CDR3 region has the DNA TGTGCCAGCAGCCAGTTTAGGAGTTCACCCCTCCACTTT. This gives the protein CASSQFRSSPLHF. Full variable domain (remainder filled in from reference TRBV3-1 and TRBJ1-6): DTAVSQTPKYLVTQMGNDKSIKCEQNLGHDTMYWYKQDSKKFLKIMFSYNNKELIINETVPNRFSPKSPDKAHLNLHINSLELGDSAVYFCASSQFRSSPLHFGNGTRLTVT.

This clonotype was observed at least ten times. The gene calls are TRBV7-2 and TRBJ2-7, with D unresolved. There are 14 residues in the CDR3. V was pared by 5 bases and J by 0 bases, with 11 bases between. Per the germline V gene, CDR1 is SGHTA and CDR2 is FQGNSA. The CDR3 sequence: CASSPSWSSYEQYF. The DNA of the CDR3 is TGTGCCAGCAGCCCCAGTTGGAGCTCCTACGAGCAGTACTTC.

This clonotype has a count of ten or more. This rearrangement joins TRBV2 to TRBJ2-7; 7 nucleotides agree with TRBD2. Germline V gives CDR1 SNHLY, CDR2 FYNNEI. Losses at the gene ends were 5 bases for V and 3 bases for J; bases not matched to a gene: 7. CDR3 length: 14 residues. Here the CDR3 DNA reads TGTGCCAGCAGTTCCCGTGGCGGGAGCTACGAGCAGTACTTC. It encodes CASSSRGGSYEQYF.